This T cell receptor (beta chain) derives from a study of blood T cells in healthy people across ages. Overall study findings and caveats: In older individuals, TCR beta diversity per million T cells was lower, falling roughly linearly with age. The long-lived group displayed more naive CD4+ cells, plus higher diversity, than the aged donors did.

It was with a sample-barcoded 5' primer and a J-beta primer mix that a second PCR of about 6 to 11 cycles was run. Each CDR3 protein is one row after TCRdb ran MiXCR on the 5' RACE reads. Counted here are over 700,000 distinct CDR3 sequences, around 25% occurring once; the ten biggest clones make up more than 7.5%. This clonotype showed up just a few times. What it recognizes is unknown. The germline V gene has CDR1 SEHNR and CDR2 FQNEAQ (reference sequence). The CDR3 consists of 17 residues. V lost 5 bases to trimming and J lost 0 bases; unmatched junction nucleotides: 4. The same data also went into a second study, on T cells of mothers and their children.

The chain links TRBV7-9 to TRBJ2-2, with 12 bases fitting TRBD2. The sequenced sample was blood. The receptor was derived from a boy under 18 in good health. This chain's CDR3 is CASSATSGGTNTGELFF. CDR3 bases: TGTGCCAGCAGCGCGACTAGCGGGGGAACGAACACCGGGGAGCTGTTTTTT.